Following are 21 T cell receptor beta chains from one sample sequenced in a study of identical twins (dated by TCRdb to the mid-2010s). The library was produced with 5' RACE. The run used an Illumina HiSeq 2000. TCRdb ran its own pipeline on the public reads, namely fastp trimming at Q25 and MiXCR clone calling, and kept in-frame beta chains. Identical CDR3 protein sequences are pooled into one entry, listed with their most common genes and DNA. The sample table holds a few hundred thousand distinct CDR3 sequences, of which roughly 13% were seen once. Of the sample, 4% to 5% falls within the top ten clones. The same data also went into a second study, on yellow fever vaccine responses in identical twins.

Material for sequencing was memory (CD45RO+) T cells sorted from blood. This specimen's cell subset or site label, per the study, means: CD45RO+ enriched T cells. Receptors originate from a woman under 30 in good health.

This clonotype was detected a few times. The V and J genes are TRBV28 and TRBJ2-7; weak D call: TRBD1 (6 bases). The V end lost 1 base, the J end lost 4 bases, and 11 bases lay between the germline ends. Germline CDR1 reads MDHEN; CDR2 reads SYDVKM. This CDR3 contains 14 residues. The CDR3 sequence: CASSLSVGQYEQYF. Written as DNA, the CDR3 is TGTGCCAGCAGTTTATCGGTTGGACAGTACGAGCAGTACTTC.

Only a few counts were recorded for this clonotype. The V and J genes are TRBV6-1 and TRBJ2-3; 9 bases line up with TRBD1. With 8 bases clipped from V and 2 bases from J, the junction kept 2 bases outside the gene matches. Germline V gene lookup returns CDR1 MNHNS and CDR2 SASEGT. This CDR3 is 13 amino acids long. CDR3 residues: CASGTGYTDTQYF. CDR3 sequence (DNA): TGTGCCAGCGGGACAGGGTACACAGATACGCAGTATTTT.

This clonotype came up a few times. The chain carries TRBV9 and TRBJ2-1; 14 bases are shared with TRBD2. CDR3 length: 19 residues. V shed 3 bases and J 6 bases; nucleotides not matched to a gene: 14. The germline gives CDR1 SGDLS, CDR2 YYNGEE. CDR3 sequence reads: CASSGLTSGGAGVANEQFF. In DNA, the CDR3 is TGTGCCAGCAGCGGATTGACTAGCGGGGGGGCCGGGGTTGCCAATGAGCAGTTCTTC.

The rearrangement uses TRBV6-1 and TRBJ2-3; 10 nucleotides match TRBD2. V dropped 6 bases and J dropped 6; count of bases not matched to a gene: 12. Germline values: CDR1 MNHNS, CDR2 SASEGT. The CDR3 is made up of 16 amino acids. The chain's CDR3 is CASSPIAGGGDDTQYF. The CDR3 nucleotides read TGTGCCAGCAGCCCCATAGCGGGAGGTGGGGATGATACGCAGTATTTT.

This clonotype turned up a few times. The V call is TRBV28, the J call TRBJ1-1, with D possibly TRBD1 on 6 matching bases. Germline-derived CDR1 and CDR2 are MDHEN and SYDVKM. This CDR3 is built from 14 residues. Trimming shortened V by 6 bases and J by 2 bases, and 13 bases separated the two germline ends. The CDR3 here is CASRKRRGNTEAFF. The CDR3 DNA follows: TGTGCCAGCAGGAAGCGCAGGGGAAACACTGAAGCTTTCTTT.

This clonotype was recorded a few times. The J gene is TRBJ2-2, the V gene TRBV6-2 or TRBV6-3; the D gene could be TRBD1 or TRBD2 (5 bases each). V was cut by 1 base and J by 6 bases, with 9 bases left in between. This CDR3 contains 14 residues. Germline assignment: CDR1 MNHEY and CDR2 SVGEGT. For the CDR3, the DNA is TGTGCCAGCAGTTACTTGGGGGACGCCGGGGAGCTGTTTTTT. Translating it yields CASSYLGDAGELFF.

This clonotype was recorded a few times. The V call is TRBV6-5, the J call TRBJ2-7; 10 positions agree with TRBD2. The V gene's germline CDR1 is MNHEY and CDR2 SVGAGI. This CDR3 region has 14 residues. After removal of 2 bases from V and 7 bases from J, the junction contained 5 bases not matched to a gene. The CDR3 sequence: CASSYGTSALEQYF. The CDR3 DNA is TGTGCCAGCAGTTACGGGACTAGCGCTCTGGAGCAGTACTTC.

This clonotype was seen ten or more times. The CDR3 reads CSARDRVETQYF. CDR3 DNA sequence: TGCAGTGCTAGAGACAGGGTGGAGACCCAGTACTTC. This chain uses TRBV20-1 with TRBJ2-5; perhaps TRBD1 as D (5 bases). The CDR3 is made up of 12 amino acids. The germline V and J ends were trimmed by 0 bases and 5 bases, with 7 bases remaining between them. CDR1 and CDR2 from the germline V gene are DFQATT and SNEGSKA (reference sequence).

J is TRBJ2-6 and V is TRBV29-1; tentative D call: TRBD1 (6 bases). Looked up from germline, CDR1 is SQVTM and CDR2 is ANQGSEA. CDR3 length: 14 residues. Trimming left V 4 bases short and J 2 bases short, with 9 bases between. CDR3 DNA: TGCAGCGTTGGTAAGGGGGCTGGGGCCAACGTCCTGACTTTC. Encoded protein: CSVGKGAGANVLTF.

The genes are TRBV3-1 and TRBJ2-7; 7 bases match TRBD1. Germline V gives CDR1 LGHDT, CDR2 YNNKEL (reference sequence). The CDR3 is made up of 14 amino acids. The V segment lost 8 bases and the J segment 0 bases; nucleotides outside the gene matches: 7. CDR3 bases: TGTGCCAGCGGGACGACAGGGCTCTCCTACGAGCAGTACTTC. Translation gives CASGTTGLSYEQYF.

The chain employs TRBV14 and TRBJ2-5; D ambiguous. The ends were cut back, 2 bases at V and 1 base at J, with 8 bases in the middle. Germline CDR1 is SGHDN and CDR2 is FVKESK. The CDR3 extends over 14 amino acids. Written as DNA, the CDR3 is TGTGCCAGCAGCCAATTGACACTCCAAGAGACCCAGTACTTC. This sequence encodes CASSQLTLQETQYF. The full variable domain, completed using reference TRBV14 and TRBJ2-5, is EAGVTQFPSHSVIEKGQTVTLRCDPISGHDNLYWYRRVMGKEIKFLLHFVKESKQDESGMPNNRFLAERTGGTYSTLKVQPAELEDSGVYFCASSQLTLQETQYFGPGTRLLVL.

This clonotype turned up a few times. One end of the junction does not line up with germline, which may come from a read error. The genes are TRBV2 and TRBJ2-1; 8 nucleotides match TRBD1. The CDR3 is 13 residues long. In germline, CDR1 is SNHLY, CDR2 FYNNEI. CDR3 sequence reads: CAGRQGTINEQFF. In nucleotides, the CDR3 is TGTGCCGGCAGACAGGGGACAATCAATGAGCAGTTCTTC.

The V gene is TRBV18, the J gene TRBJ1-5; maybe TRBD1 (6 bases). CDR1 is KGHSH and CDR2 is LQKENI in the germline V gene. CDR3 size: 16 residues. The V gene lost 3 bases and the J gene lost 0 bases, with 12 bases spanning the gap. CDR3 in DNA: TGTGCCAGCTCACCCGGACAGACTAATAGCAATCAGCCCCAGCATTTT. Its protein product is CASSPGQTNSNQPQHF.

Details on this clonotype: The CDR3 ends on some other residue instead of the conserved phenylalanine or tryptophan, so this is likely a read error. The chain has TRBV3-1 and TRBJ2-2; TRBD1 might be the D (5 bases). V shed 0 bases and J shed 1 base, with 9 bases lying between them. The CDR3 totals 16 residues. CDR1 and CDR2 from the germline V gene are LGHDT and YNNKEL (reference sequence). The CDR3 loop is CASSQDLTGNTGELFL. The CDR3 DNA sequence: TGTGCCAGCAGCCAAGATCTCACAGGGAACACCGGGGAGCTGTTTTTG.

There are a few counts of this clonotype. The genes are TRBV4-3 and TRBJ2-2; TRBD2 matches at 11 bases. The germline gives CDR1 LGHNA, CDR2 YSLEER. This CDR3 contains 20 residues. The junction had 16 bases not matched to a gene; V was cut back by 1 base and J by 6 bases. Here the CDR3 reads CASSQVTSGSKLYSAGELFF. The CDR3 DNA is TGCGCCAGCAGCCAAGTAACTAGCGGGAGTAAATTATATAGTGCCGGGGAGCTGTTTTTT.

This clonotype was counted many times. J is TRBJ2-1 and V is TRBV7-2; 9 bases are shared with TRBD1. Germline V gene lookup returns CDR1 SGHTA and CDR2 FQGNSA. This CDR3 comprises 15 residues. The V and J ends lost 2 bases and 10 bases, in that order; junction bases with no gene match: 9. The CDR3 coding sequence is TGTGCCAGCAGCTTATCGGGACAGGGTAGTATCGAGCAGTTCTTC. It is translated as CASSLSGQGSIEQFF.

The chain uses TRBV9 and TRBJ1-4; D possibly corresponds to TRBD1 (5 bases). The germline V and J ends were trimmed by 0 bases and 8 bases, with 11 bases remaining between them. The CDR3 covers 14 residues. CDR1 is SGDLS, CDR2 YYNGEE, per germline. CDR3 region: CASSVGQGGEKLFF. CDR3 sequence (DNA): TGTGCCAGCAGCGTAGGGCAGGGTGGGGAAAAACTGTTTTTT.

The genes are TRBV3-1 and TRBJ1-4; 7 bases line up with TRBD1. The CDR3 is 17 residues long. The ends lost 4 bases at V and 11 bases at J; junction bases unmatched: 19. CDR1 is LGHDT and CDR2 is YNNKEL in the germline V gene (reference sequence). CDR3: CASSLAPGTDSMRKLFF. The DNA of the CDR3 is TGTGCCAGCAGCCTAGCTCCCGGGACAGACTCCATGAGGAAACTGTTTTTT. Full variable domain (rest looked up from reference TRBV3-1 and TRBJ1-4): DTAVSQTPKYLVTQMGNDKSIKCEQNLGHDTMYWYKQDSKKFLKIMFSYNNKELIINETVPNRFSPKSPDKAHLNLHINSLELGDSAVYFCASSLAPGTDSMRKLFFGSGTQLSVL.

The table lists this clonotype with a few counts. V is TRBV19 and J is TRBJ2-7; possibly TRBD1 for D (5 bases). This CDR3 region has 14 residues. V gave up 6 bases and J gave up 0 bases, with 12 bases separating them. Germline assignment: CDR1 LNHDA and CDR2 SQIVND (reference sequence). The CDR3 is CASRTYDSSYEQYF. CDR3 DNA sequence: TGTGCCAGTAGGACCTACGACAGCTCCTACGAGCAGTACTTC.

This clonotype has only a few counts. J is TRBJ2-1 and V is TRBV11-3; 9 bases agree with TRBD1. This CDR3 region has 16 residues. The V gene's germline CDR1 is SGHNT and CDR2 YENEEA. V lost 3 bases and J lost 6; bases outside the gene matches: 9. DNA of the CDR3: TGTGCCAGCAGCTTCTCCGGGACAGGGACCCTCAATGAGCAGTTCTTC. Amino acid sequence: CASSFSGTGTLNEQFF.

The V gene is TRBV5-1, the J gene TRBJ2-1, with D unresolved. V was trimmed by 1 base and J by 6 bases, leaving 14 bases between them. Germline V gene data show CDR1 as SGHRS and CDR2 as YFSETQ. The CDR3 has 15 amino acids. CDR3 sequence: CASSLLTGGINEQFF. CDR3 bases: TGCGCCAGCAGCTTGTTGACGGGTGGGATCAATGAGCAGTTCTTC.